One sample yielded the 12 T cell receptor beta chains listed below, sequenced in a study of shared clonotypes between healthy human individuals. Assay used: immunoSEQ multiplex PCR; TCRdb lists only in-frame clones, some missing. The sample holds about 550,000 clones, roughly 96% seen once. Naive CD8 cells were CD45RO-negative, positively selected for CCR7, excluding terminally differentiated effector memory CD45RA+ cells. What was sequenced was naive CD8+ T cells sorted from blood. These receptors were collected from a woman aged 30 to 39 in good health.

This chain joins TRBV4-1 and TRBJ1-6, with D hard to call. The CDR3 has 14 amino acids. With 2 bases removed from V and 7 bases from J, the gap between germline ends came to 9 bases. The V gene's germline CDR1 is MGHRA and CDR2 YSYEKL. This CDR3 is CASSQRRENSPLHF. As DNA, the CDR3 is TGCGCCAGCAGCCAACGGAGGGAGAATTCACCCCTCCACTTT.

V usage is TRBV9 and J usage is TRBJ2-5, with 15 bases identical to TRBD2. The CDR3 consists of 16 residues. The V segment lost 3 bases and the J segment 5 bases; nucleotides outside the gene matches: 5. Germline CDR1 and CDR2: SGDLS and YYNGEE. CDR3 DNA: TGTGCCAGCAGCGGGATGGGACTAGCGGGAGGTGAGACCCAGTACTTC. It encodes CASSGMGLAGGETQYF.

This clone is a singleton in its sample. V and J are TRBV27 and TRBJ2-2; 9 bases map to TRBD1. Germline CDR1 reads MNHEY; CDR2 reads SMNVEV (reference sequence). The CDR3 sequence is 15 residues long. V shed 5 bases, J shed 5 bases, and the junction held 6 bases outside the gene matches. The CDR3 nucleotides are TGTGCCAGCAGTACTGGGACAGGGAGTACCGGGGAGCTGTTTTTT. As protein: CASSTGTGSTGELFF.

The V call is TRBV4-1, the J call TRBJ2-5, with 7 bases identical to TRBD1. Germline loops: CDR1 MGHRA, CDR2 YSYEKL. CDR3 length: 13 residues. The V gene end was trimmed by 4 bases and the J gene end by 2 bases; junction bases not matched to a gene: 1. CDR3: CASSLGQQETQYF. CDR3 nucleotide sequence: TGCGCCAGCAGCCTGGGACAGCAAGAGACCCAGTACTTC.

The V and J genes are TRBV7-2 and TRBJ1-6; unclear D gene. Germline CDR1 and CDR2: SGHTA and FQGNSA. The CDR3 is 15 amino acids. Trimming cost V 3 bases and J 5 bases, with 11 bases left between them. CDR3: CASSFGVRDNSPLHF. CDR3 bases: TGTGCCAGCAGCTTTGGAGTTCGGGATAATTCACCCCTCCACTTT.

V is TRBV28 and J is TRBJ2-1; the match to TRBD2 covers 14 bases. CDR1 and CDR2 (germline): MDHEN, SYDVKM. The CDR3 runs to 16 residues. The V segment lost 4 bases and the J segment 7 bases; nucleotides outside the gene matches: 6. The CDR3 spells CASSSPGLAGVNEQFF. In DNA form, the CDR3 reads TGTGCCAGCAGTTCGCCGGGACTAGCGGGAGTGAATGAGCAGTTCTTC.

On this clone itself: Other DNA sequences in the same sample also yield this CDR3. V gene TRBV4-1 combines with J gene TRBJ2-7; no clear D gene. Germline CDR1 is MGHRA and CDR2 is YSYEKL. The V end lost 3 bases, the J end lost 2 bases, and 8 bases lay between the germline ends. The CDR3 consists of 13 residues. The CDR3 spells CASSHRLAYEQYF. Here the CDR3 DNA reads TGCGCCAGCAGCCACCGACTCGCCTACGAGCAGTACTTC.

This chain links TRBV27 with TRBJ2-7, with 9 bases identical to TRBD1. This CDR3 has 14 residues. J gave up 4 bases and V 7 bases, and 8 bases lay outside the gene matches. Germline V gene sequence: CDR1 MNHEY, CDR2 SMNVEV (reference sequence). CDR3 protein: CASKPGTGPYEQYF. CDR3 DNA: TGTGCCAGCAAACCCGGGACAGGGCCTTACGAGCAGTACTTC.

J is TRBJ2-1 and V is TRBV15, with TRBD2 identical over 9 bases. V shed 0 bases, J shed 7 bases, and the junction held 10 bases outside the gene matches. CDR3 length equals 17 residues. Germline V gene sequence: CDR1 LNHNV, CDR2 YYDKDF (reference sequence). The CDR3 DNA sequence: TGTGCCACCAGCAGAGATCTGGGTAGCGGGAGAGCGAATGAGCAGTTCTTC. Its protein is CATSRDLGSGRANEQFF.

The chain has TRBV7-8 and TRBJ2-7; 10 nucleotides match TRBD1. Trimming cost V 5 bases and J 0 bases; bases outside gene matches: 4. The CDR3 runs 15 residues. The germline V gene has CDR1 SGHVS and CDR2 FQNEAQ. As DNA, the CDR3 is TGTGCCAGCAGCCCGGGACAGGGGAGCTCCTACGAGCAGTACTTC. Translated, it gives CASSPGQGSSYEQYF.

The chain couples TRBV11-1 to TRBJ2-1; TRBD2 matches at 10 bases. Germline loops: CDR1 SGHAT, CDR2 FQDESV (reference sequence). V lost 5 bases and J lost 4; bases outside the gene matches: 8. This CDR3 spans 16 amino acids. CDR3 bases: TGTGCCAGCAGCCCGGCTAGCGGGAGTCCGTACAATGAGCAGTTCTTC. Translating it yields CASSPASGSPYNEQFF.

The chain uses TRBV27 and TRBJ2-7; 7 nucleotides align to TRBD2. The junction had 6 bases not matched to a gene; V was cut back by 2 bases and J by 2 bases. CDR3 length equals 15 residues. Germline CDR1 and CDR2: MNHEY and SMNVEV (reference sequence). The CDR3 sequence is CASSLAASGPYEQYF. In nucleotides, the CDR3 is TGTGCCAGCAGTTTAGCGGCTAGCGGACCCTACGAGCAGTACTTC.